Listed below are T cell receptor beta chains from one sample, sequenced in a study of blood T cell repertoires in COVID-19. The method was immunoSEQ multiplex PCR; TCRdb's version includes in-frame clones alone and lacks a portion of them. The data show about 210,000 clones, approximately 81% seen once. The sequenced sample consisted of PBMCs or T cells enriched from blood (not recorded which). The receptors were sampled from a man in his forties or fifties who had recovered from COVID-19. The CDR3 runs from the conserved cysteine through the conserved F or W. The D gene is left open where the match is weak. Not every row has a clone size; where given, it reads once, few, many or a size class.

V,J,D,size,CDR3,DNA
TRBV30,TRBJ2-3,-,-,CAWSVGGRSTDTQYF,TGTGCCTGGAGTGTAGGCGGCCGAAGCACAGATACGCAGTATTTT
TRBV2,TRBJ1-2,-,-,CASTGRRRHGYTF,TGTGCCAGCACCGGGAGAAGGCGCCATGGCTACACCTTC
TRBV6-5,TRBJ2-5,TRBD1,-,CARGTGGAGETQYF,TGTGCCAGGGGGACAGGGGGCGCGGGGGAGACCCAGTACTTC
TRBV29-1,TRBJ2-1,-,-,CSVVPSLVILNEQFF,TGCAGCGTTGTTCCTAGTTTAGTAATTTTGAATGAGCAGTTCTTC
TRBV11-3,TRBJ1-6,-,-,CASSLGAGGPLHF,TGTGCCAGCAGCTTGGGCGCGGGAGGGCCCCTCCACTTT
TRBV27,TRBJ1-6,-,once,CASSLPTAGSPLHF,TGTGCCAGCAGTTTACCGACAGCCGGATCACCCCTCCACTTT
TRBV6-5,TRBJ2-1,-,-,CASSYSGGEIAEQFF,TGTGCCAGCAGTTACTCGGGGGGTGAGATTGCTGAGCAGTTCTTC
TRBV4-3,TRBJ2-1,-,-,CASSQDQTSNEQFF,TGCGCCAGCAGCCAAGATCAGACTTCCAATGAGCAGTTCTTC
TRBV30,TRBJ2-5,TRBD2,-,CAWSVPLAGGTQYF,TGTGCCTGGAGTGTACCGCTAGCGGGAGGGACCCAGTACTTC
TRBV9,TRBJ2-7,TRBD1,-,CASSPELGTGAFNEQYF,TGTGCCAGCAGCCCCGAGCTGGGGACAGGGGCCTTTAACGAGCAGTACTTC
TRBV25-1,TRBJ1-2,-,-,CASTPGPADGYTF,TGTGCCAGCACCCCAGGCCCAGCGGACGGCTACACCTTC